This TCR beta chain was sequenced in a study of technical replicates of blood from a few donors. Method: immunoSEQ multiplex PCR; TCRdb's copy keeps in-frame clones and lacks some. The sample includes some 11,000 clones, roughly nine tenths of them seen just once. The germline CDR1 and CDR2 sequences are SGHRS and YFSETQ. CDR3 length: 18 amino acids. The V and J ends lost 0 bases and 3 bases, in that order; junction bases with no gene match: 13. The chain couples TRBV5-1 to TRBJ2-7; 9 bases are a match to TRBD1. This receptor was obtained from a human donor in good health. The sample taken for sequencing was PBMCs. The CDR3 DNA follows: TGCGCCAGCAGCTTGGCCCTTTTTGGCGGGACAGGGAACTACGAGCAGTACTTC. Amino acid sequence: CASSLALFGGTGNYEQYF.